The 19 T cell receptor beta chains given below trace back to one sample, sequenced in a study of identical twins. Using its own MiXCR run on the 5' RACE reads, TCRdb lists one record per CDR3 protein. This sample has 270,000 or so distinct CDR3 sequences, with roughly 8.7% found just once. These data are also associated with another study on yellow fever vaccine responses in identical twins.

Sequencing was done on a sample of CD8+ T cells sorted from blood. The receptors shown here come from a woman aged 18-35 years in good health.

In this sample, this clonotype turned up a few times. The chain combines TRBV20-1 with TRBJ2-2, with D possibly being TRBD2 (6 bases). Germline V lookup: CDR1 DFQATT, CDR2 SNEGSKA (reference sequence). The CDR3 extends over 15 amino acids. Trimming removed 4 bases at V and 2 bases at J, with 14 bases between. In DNA form, the CDR3 reads TGCAGTGCTATAGGTAGCGGACTTAACACCGGGGAGCTGTTTTTT. It encodes CSAIGSGLNTGELFF.

This clonotype was seen repeatedly, ten times or more. The chain carries TRBV4-1 and TRBJ2-2; possible D gene TRBD2, 6 bases. V shed 3 bases and J shed 4 bases, with 15 bases lying between them. The CDR3 covers 16 residues. Germline V CDR1 and CDR2: MGHRA, YSYEKL. The CDR3, as DNA: TGCGCCAGCAGCCAGACGCTTACGGGAGCCACCGGGGAGCTGTTTTTT. This sequence encodes CASSQTLTGATGELFF.

The rearrangement links TRBV15 to TRBJ2-2; D may be TRBD1 or TRBD2 (5 bases each). Trimming left V 7 bases short and J 0 bases short, with 15 bases between. The CDR3 runs 16 residues. The germline V gene has CDR1 LNHNV and CDR2 YYDKDF (reference sequence). CDR3 sequence (DNA): TGTGCCACCATGAAAATGGGGACGGCGAACACCGGGGAGCTGTTTTTT. Its translation is CATMKMGTANTGELFF.

The gene calls are TRBV28 and TRBJ2-7, with 10 bases aligning to TRBD1. The V gene's germline CDR1 is MDHEN and CDR2 SYDVKM. The J segment lost 5 bases and the V segment lost 5 bases, leaving 15 bases of the junction unmatched. The CDR3 spans 17 residues. This CDR3 is CASSTPLTGTGVDEQYF. CDR3 sequence (DNA): TGTGCCAGCAGTACTCCACTAACCGGGACAGGGGTTGACGAGCAGTACTTC.

This clonotype was counted between two and nine times. The V call is TRBV7-6, the J call TRBJ2-7; D is unresolved. Trimming stripped 4 bases from V and 1 base from J, with 14 bases between. Germline assignment: CDR1 SGHVS and CDR2 FNYEAQ. This CDR3 contains 15 residues. Here the CDR3 reads CASSSSHGRSYEQYF. The CDR3 DNA reads TGTGCCAGCAGCTCCTCACACGGACGGTCCTACGAGCAGTACTTC. The full variable domain, its missing parts supplied by reference TRBV7-6 and TRBJ2-7, is GAGVSQSPRYKVTKRGQDVALRCDPISGHVSLYWYRQALGQGPEFLTYFNYEAQQDKSGLPNDRFSAERPEGSISTLTIQRTEQRDSAMYRCASSSSHGRSYEQYFGPGTRLTVT.

This chain uses TRBV10-3 with TRBJ2-3, with 9 bases identical to TRBD2. The germline CDR1 and CDR2 sequences are ENHRY and SYGVKD. The CDR3 runs 14 residues. Trimming took 6 bases from V and 6 from J; bases not matched to a gene: 7. The DNA for the CDR3 is TGTGCCATCAGCTCGGGACTAGCAGGGGATACGCAGTATTTT. Translating it yields CAISSGLAGDTQYF.

CDR3: CASSLVAAITDTQYF. CDR3 DNA: TGTGCCAGCAGTTTAGTAGCGGCCATCACAGATACGCAGTATTTT. The chain couples TRBV12-3 or TRBV12-4 to TRBJ2-3; tentatively, D is TRBD2 (6 bases). The CDR3 consists of 15 residues. V shed 1 base and J shed 2 bases, with 10 bases lying between them.

This sequence joins TRBV6-5 and TRBJ1-1; D call uncertain. V gave up 0 bases and J gave up 4 bases, with 6 bases separating them. The CDR3 has 13 residues. The germline V gene encodes CDR1 MNHEY and CDR2 SVGAGI. The CDR3 loop reads CASSYSRITEAFF. As DNA, the CDR3 is TGTGCCAGCAGTTACTCGAGGATCACTGAAGCTTTCTTT.

V is TRBV4-3 and J is TRBJ2-1, with 8 bases fitting TRBD2. CDR1 and CDR2 (germline): LGHNA, YSLEER. The CDR3 sequence is 15 residues long. Losses at the gene ends were 1 base for V and 7 bases for J; bases not matched to a gene: 6. CDR3 sequence reads: CASSQGLAGPNEQFF. CDR3 in DNA: TGCGCCAGCAGCCAAGGTCTAGCGGGCCCAAATGAGCAGTTCTTC.

This clonotype was recorded a few times. The chain combines TRBV7-3 with TRBJ2-7, with 8 bases that match TRBD1. Germline-derived CDR1 and CDR2 are SGHTA and FQGTGA. The CDR3 length is 15 residues. The trim removed 4 bases at V and 2 bases at J, leaving 7 bases unmatched. The CDR3 region has the DNA TGTGCCAGCAGCTCTAATCAGGGGGCGGCCTACGAGCAGTACTTC. Its translation: CASSSNQGAAYEQYF.

This clonotype was counted at least ten times. The chain combines TRBV29-1 with TRBJ2-7; TRBD1 is a possible D gene (5 bases). The CDR3 is 12 amino acids. CDR1 and CDR2 from the germline V gene are SQVTM and ANQGSEA. The V end lost 1 base, the J end lost 3 bases, and 7 bases lay between the germline ends. CDR3 residues: CSVEGQGYEQYF. CDR3 coding DNA: TGCAGCGTTGAAGGGCAGGGCTACGAGCAGTACTTC.

The rearrangement uses TRBV25-1 and TRBJ2-7; tentative D call: TRBD1 (6 bases). Germline CDR1 MGHDK, CDR2 SYGVNS. V lost 6 bases and J 2 bases, leaving 29 bases between the germline ends. The CDR3 is made up of 19 amino acids. The CDR3 sequence is CASSERVTGHQNGAYEQYF. The CDR3 DNA follows: TGTGCCAGCAGCGAACGTGTCACGGGACACCAAAATGGGGCCTACGAGCAGTACTTC.

The chain joins TRBV5-1 to TRBJ2-1; D remains unclear. CDR1 is SGHRS, CDR2 YFSETQ, per germline. The V and J ends lost 0 bases and 3 bases respectively, with 13 bases between them. The CDR3 runs 16 residues. CDR3 loop: CASSLVERNHYNEQFF. The CDR3 bases are TGCGCCAGCAGCTTGGTCGAACGGAACCACTACAATGAGCAGTTCTTC.

This clonotype turned up a few times. V gene TRBV29-1 combines with J gene TRBJ2-7; 7 nucleotides match TRBD2. Unmatched junction bases numbered 2, after V lost 5 bases and J lost 7 bases. Germline V gives CDR1 SQVTM, CDR2 ANQGSEA. The CDR3 is made up of 10 amino acids. CDR3 in amino acids: CSVRGDEQYF. CDR3 DNA sequence: TGCAGCGTTCGGGGGGATGAGCAGTACTTC.

The rearrangement links TRBV5-1 to TRBJ2-7; maybe TRBD2 (6 bases). Trimming removed 2 bases from V and 6 bases from J, with 15 bases in between. From germline, CDR1 is SGHRS and CDR2 YFSETQ. The CDR3 is 14 residues long. CDR3 nucleotide sequence: TGCGCCAGCAGCTTCCTGACTAGTTCTTCCGAGCAGTACTTC. Encoded protein: CASSFLTSSSEQYF.

This clonotype was seen repeatedly, ten times or more. The genes are TRBV29-1 and TRBJ2-7; TRBD1 aligns across 8 bases. The V gene end was trimmed by 0 bases and the J gene end by 4 bases; junction bases not matched to a gene: 17. Germline V gene sequence: CDR1 SQVTM, CDR2 ANQGSEA. The CDR3 has 18 residues. CDR3 sequence (DNA): TGCAGCGTTGAAGATGGTCTCGACACCGGGACAGGAAAATACGAGCAGTACTTC. It codes for CSVEDGLDTGTGKYEQYF.

This clonotype was seen many times. This rearrangement joins TRBV20-1 to TRBJ1-2; D gene uncertain. Trimming took 0 bases from V and 4 from J, leaving 12 bases between them. The CDR3 has 14 residues. Germline V gives CDR1 DFQATT, CDR2 SNEGSKA (reference sequence). In DNA form, the CDR3 reads TGCAGTGCTAGAGACACAGCCGTTTCCTATGGCTACACCTTC. Translation gives CSARDTAVSYGYTF.

The chain couples TRBV27 to TRBJ1-5; 12 bases match TRBD1. Germline CDR1 is MNHEY and CDR2 is SMNVEV (reference sequence). V lost 7 bases and J lost 7; bases outside the gene matches: 11. The CDR3 runs 16 residues. The CDR3 DNA sequence: TGTGCCAGCAATTCCCGGGACAGGGGGCTGGAGCAGCCCCAGCATTTT. This translates into CASNSRDRGLEQPQHF.

This clonotype was picked up a small number of times. The chain recombines TRBV7-2 with TRBJ2-2, with 10 bases lining up with TRBD2. CDR1 is SGHTA and CDR2 is FQGNSA in the germline V gene. With V trimmed by 3 bases and J by 8 bases, 6 bases remained unmatched. This CDR3 is 15 amino acids long. The CDR3 spells CASSLTSGPGGELFF. In DNA, the CDR3 is TGTGCCAGCAGCTTGACTAGCGGGCCAGGGGGGGAGCTGTTTTTT.